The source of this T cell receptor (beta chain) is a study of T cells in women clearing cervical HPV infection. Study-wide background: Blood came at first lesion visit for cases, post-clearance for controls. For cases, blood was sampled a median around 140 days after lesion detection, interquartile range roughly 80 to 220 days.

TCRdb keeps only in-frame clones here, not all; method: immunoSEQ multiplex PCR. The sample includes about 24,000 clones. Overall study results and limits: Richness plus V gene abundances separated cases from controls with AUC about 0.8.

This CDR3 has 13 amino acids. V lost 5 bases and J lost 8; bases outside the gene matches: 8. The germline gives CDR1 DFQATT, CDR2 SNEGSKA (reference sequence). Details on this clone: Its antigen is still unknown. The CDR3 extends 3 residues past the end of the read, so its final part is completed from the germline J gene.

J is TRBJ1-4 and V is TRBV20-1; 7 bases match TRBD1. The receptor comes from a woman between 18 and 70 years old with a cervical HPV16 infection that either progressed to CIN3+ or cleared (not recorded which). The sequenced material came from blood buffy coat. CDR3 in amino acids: CSAEEGQLEKLFF. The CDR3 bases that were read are TGCAGTGCTGAAGAGGGACAGCTGGAAAAA.